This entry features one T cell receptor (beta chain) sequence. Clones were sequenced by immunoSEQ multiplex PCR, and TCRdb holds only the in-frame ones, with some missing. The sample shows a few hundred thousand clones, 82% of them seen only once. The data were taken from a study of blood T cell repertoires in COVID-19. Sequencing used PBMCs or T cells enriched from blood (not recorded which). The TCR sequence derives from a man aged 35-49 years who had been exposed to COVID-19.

The CDR3 sequence: CASSLGHGNQPQHF. DNA of the CDR3: TGTGCCAGCAGTTTGGGCCACGGCAATCAGCCCCAGCATTTT. The chain joins TRBV27 to TRBJ1-5; no clear D gene. This CDR3 is built from 14 residues. In germline, CDR1 is MNHEY, CDR2 SMNVEV (reference sequence). V lost 3 bases, J lost 2 bases, and 8 bases lay in between.